This paragraph covers one TCR beta chain sequence. Its antigen specificity is not known. No much larger clonotype is one base removed from it; base qualities were not supplied. The CDR3 regions of human TCRbeta chains were analyzed by immunosequencing. The paper's processing steps were these. TCRs in the repertoires were matched against a reference library of SARS-CoV-2-specific TCRs that had been generated with the MIRA antigen-specificity platform. Breadth was defined as the fraction of unique TCRs that were SARS-CoV-2-associated. Depth was defined as the fraction of total T cells that were SARS-CoV-2-associated. Using the MIRA data, each spike-specific TCR was mapped to the spike region that the TCR reacts to and placed in a CD4 or CD8 class. Log10-transformed breadth and depth values were compared by one-way ANOVA with Sidak's multiple comparisons tests. What TCRdb holds here is the immuneACCESS table cut down to in-frame rearrangements. Part of the clones is not present; checked against another copy, under half of the missing clones reflect an unresolved V gene, and the others are unexplained. That table is the source of V, J and clone size, and D and trimming were worked out from the DNA. Here the sample has about 160,000 clones; roughly nine tenths occur a single time. The ten largest clones take up around 4.6% of the sample.

The sample originates from a study of T cell responses to AZD1222 COVID-19 vaccine (dated by TCRdb to the early 2020s). About the study as a whole: A total of just over 230 trial participants underwent TCR sequencing, of whom roughly 210 had received two doses of AZD1222 and around 26 had received two doses of the MenACWY control vaccine. Enrollment into the trials was organized by age into subgroups of 18-55, 56-69 and 70-plus years, and those subgroups contained roughly 150, 30 and 60 TCR-sequenced participants, respectively.

Compared with germline, V lacks 2 bases and J lacks 3 bases; bases without a gene match: 2. The CDR3, cysteine through phenylalanine, is 14 amino acids long. Just CDR3 DNA is preserved here, 42 bases in frame from base 1. For CDR1 and CDR2, the germline V gene (reference sequence) lists LGHDT and YNNKEL. On the study overall, not on this receptor specifically: Participants were mostly white British, with more females than males. The authors suggested clonal diversity may have been underestimated. Only six AZD1222 recipients were SARS-CoV-2 seropositive at baseline, limiting conclusions about previously exposed vaccinees. Because no day 14 peak-response samples were available, repertoires were characterized only after the peak T cell response. Reportedly, close to half of the unique spike-specific TCRs recognized epitopes lying outside the regions that are mutated in the B.1.351 and B.1.1.7 variants. A significant rise in spike-specific TCR breadth and depth was observed after two AZD1222 doses relative to day 0 and relative to MenACWY recipients. CD4 TCRs associated with the vaccine covered the entire spike protein, and the dominant responses were in regions 160-218 and 743-854. The 56-69-year group was small, and its depth increase did not reach significance, likely because of low power.

Read against the paper, the sample's time point label means: baseline before first vaccination. The treatment or condition label of this sample denotes: meningococcal conjugate vaccine given as trial control. Vaccinee samples were obtained from the UK trials COV001 and COV002, which included a single-blind randomized controlled phase 2/3 trial of AZD1222 (ChAdOx1 nCoV-19) in healthy adults. For TCRbeta chain sequencing, PBMC samples were collected from trial participants at day 0 and at day 28 after the second dose. The chain is made from TRBV3-1 (or the pseudogene TRBV3-2) and TRBJ2-7; 9 junctional bases match TRBD1. The sequence was collected from an adult in good health. The specimen was peripheral blood, collected on day 0 of MenACWY control vaccination. The CDR3 region reads CASSQSTGGYEQYF. The DNA sequence reads TGTGCCAGCAGCCAATCGACAGGGGGCTACGAGCAGTACTTC.